The rows below give T cell receptor beta chains drawn from one sample of a study of beta chain features in type 1 diabetes. Sequencing was performed with immunoSEQ multiplex PCR; in TCRdb, only in-frame clones are kept and a portion is missing. Of 150,000 to 200,000 clones listed, about 13% are singletons. Sequenced: central memory CD4+ T cells from blood. The receptor set was obtained from a woman younger than 30 in good health. CDR3s include the opening cysteine and the closing phenylalanine or tryptophan. D genes are given only for firm matches. Not every row has a clone size; where given, it reads once, few, many or a size class.

j_call: TRBJ2-3; clone_size: .; v_call: TRBV7-9; d_call: .; cdr3_aa: CASSLKPQTQYF; cdr3_nt: TGTGCCAGCAGCTTAAAACCCCAGACGCAGTATTTT
j_call: TRBJ2-2; clone_size: few; v_call: TRBV15; d_call: TRBD2; cdr3_aa: CATSPGLAGESGELFF; cdr3_nt: TGTGCCACCAGCCCAGGACTAGCGGGAGAGTCCGGGGAGCTGTTTTTT
j_call: TRBJ2-5; clone_size: .; v_call: TRBV7-8; d_call: TRBD2; cdr3_aa: CASSFNSGRETQYF; cdr3_nt: TGTGCCAGCAGCTTTAATAGCGGGAGGGAGACCCAGTACTTC
j_call: TRBJ1-1; clone_size: .; v_call: TRBV15; d_call: TRBD1; cdr3_aa: CATSKGQGATEAFF; cdr3_nt: TGTGCCACCAGCAAGGGACAGGGGGCCACTGAAGCTTTCTTT
j_call: TRBJ2-1; clone_size: .; v_call: TRBV11-1; d_call: TRBD1; cdr3_aa: CASSSSPDRGDKQFF; cdr3_nt: TGTGCCAGCAGCTCGTCCCCTGACAGGGGTGATAAGCAGTTCTTC
j_call: TRBJ2-2; clone_size: .; v_call: TRBV29-1; d_call: .; cdr3_aa: CSAQDSNTGELFF; cdr3_nt: TGCAGCGCCCAGGACAGTAACACCGGGGAGCTGTTTTTT
j_call: TRBJ2-5; clone_size: few; v_call: TRBV18; d_call: TRBD1; cdr3_aa: CASSQNTGTGEETQYF; cdr3_nt: TGTGCCAGCTCACAAAACACCGGGACAGGGGAAGAGACCCAGTACTTC
j_call: TRBJ1-5; clone_size: few; v_call: TRBV2; d_call: TRBD1; cdr3_aa: CASSFRDRVQPQHF; cdr3_nt: TGTGCCAGCAGTTTCCGGGACAGGGTTCAGCCCCAGCATTTT
j_call: TRBJ1-2; clone_size: .; v_call: TRBV9; d_call: TRBD1; cdr3_aa: CASSFSGTGHLYGYTF; cdr3_nt: TGTGCCAGCAGCTTCTCCGGGACAGGTCACCTCTATGGCTACACCTTC
j_call: TRBJ1-5; clone_size: .; v_call: TRBV10-3; d_call: .; cdr3_aa: CAISDRPSDQPQHF; cdr3_nt: TGTGCCATCAGTGACAGGCCTTCAGATCAGCCCCAGCATTTT
j_call: TRBJ2-7; clone_size: .; v_call: TRBV30; d_call: TRBD2; cdr3_aa: CAWTGTTYEQYF; cdr3_nt: TGTGCCTGGACCGGGACTACGTACGAGCAGTACTTC
j_call: TRBJ2-3; clone_size: few; v_call: TRBV28; d_call: TRBD2; cdr3_aa: CASSLGLAGADTQYF; cdr3_nt: TGTGCCAGCAGTTTGGGGCTAGCGGGAGCAGATACGCAGTATTTT
j_call: TRBJ1-1; clone_size: .; v_call: TRBV18; d_call: TRBD1; cdr3_aa: CASSHGQGPSEAFF; cdr3_nt: TGTGCCAGCTCACACGGACAGGGGCCCTCTGAAGCTTTCTTT
j_call: TRBJ2-7; clone_size: few; v_call: TRBV18; d_call: .; cdr3_aa: CASSPDRLYEQYF; cdr3_nt: TGTGCCAGCTCACCCGACAGACTCTACGAGCAGTACTTC
j_call: TRBJ1-1; clone_size: .; v_call: TRBV27; d_call: TRBD1; cdr3_aa: CASSLSHRGVNTEAFF; cdr3_nt: TGTGCCAGCAGTTTATCCCACAGGGGGGTGAACACTGAAGCTTTCTTT
j_call: TRBJ2-1; clone_size: .; v_call: TRBV5-4; d_call: TRBD2; cdr3_aa: CASRNLAGSGRAGNEQFF; cdr3_nt: TGTGCCAGCAGGAATCTGGCCGGGAGCGGGAGGGCCGGAAATGAGCAGTTCTTC
j_call: TRBJ2-7; clone_size: many; v_call: TRBV7-6; d_call: .; cdr3_aa: CASSSVEGVSYEQYF; cdr3_nt: TGTGCCAGCAGCAGCGTGGAGGGAGTCTCCTACGAGCAGTACTTC
j_call: TRBJ2-1; clone_size: few; v_call: TRBV7-7; d_call: .; cdr3_aa: CASSLGGSANNEQFF; cdr3_nt: TGTGCTAGCAGCTTAGGAGGTAGCGCCAACAATGAGCAGTTCTTC
j_call: TRBJ2-1; clone_size: few; v_call: TRBV28; d_call: .; cdr3_aa: CASSLLAQYNEQFF; cdr3_nt: TGTGCCAGCAGTTTACTAGCGCAGTACAATGAGCAGTTCTTC
j_call: TRBJ1-1; clone_size: .; v_call: TRBV29-1; d_call: TRBD1; cdr3_aa: CSVDADRGRGYTEAFF; cdr3_nt: TGCAGCGTTGATGCCGACAGGGGAAGAGGGTACACTGAAGCTTTCTTT
j_call: TRBJ2-1; clone_size: few; v_call: TRBV15; d_call: .; cdr3_aa: CATSRGGSYNEQFF; cdr3_nt: TGTGCCACCAGCAGGGGGGGCTCCTACAATGAGCAGTTCTTC
j_call: TRBJ1-1; clone_size: .; v_call: TRBV9; d_call: .; cdr3_aa: CASSARRVNTEAFF; cdr3_nt: TGTGCCAGCAGCGCCCGGAGGGTGAACACTGAAGCTTTCTTT
j_call: TRBJ2-7; clone_size: .; v_call: TRBV18; d_call: .; cdr3_aa: CASSPDRLHEQYF; cdr3_nt: TGTGCCAGCTCACCTGACAGGCTCCACGAGCAGTACTTC
j_call: TRBJ2-1; clone_size: few; v_call: TRBV7-2; d_call: TRBD2; cdr3_aa: CASKAGEAYNEQFF; cdr3_nt: TGTGCCAGCAAGGCGGGAGAAGCCTACAATGAGCAGTTCTTC
j_call: TRBJ1-2; clone_size: few; v_call: TRBV9; d_call: TRBD1; cdr3_aa: CASSVQQGGYGYTF; cdr3_nt: TGTGCCAGCAGCGTCCAACAGGGGGGCTATGGCTACACCTTC